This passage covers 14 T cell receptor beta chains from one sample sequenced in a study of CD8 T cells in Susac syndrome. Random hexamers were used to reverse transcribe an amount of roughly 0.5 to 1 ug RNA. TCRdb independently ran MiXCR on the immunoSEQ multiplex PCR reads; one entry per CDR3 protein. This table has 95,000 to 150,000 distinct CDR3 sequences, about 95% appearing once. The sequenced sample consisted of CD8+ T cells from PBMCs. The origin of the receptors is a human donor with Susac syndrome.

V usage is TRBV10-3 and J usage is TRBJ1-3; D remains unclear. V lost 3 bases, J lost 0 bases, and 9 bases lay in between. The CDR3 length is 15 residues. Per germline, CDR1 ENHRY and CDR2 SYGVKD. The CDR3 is CAISDEVVSGNTIYF. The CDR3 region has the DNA TGTGCCATCAGTGATGAGGTCGTCTCTGGAAACACCATATATTTT.

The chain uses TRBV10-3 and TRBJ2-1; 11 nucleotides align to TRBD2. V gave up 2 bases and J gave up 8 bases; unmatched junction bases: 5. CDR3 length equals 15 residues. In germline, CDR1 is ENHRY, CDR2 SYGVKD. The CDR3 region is CAISEGSGGADEQFF. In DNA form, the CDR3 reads TGTGCCATCAGTGAGGGTAGCGGGGGGGCGGATGAGCAGTTCTTC.

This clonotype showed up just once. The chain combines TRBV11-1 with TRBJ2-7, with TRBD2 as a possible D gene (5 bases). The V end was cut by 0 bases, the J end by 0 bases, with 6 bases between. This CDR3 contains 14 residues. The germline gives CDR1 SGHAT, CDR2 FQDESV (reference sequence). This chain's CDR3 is CASSLARASYEQYF. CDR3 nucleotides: TGTGCCAGCAGCTTAGCGCGGGCCTCCTACGAGCAGTACTTC.

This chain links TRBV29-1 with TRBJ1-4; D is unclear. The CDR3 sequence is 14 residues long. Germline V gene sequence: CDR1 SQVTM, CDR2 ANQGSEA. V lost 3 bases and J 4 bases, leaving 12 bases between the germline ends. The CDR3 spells CSVDEGTGNEKLFF. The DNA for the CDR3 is TGCAGCGTTGATGAGGGAACTGGTAATGAAAAACTGTTTTTT.

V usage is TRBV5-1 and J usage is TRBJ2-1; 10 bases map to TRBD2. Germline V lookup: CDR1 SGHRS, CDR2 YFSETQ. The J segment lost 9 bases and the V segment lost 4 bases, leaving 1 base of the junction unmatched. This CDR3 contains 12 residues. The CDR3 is CASSLAGVEQFF. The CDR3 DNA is TGCGCCAGCAGCCTAGCGGGGGTTGAGCAGTTCTTC. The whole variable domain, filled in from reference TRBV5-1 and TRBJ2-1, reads KAGVTQTPRYLIKTRGQQVTLSCSPISGHRSVSWYQQTPGQGLQFLFEYFSETQRNKGNFPGRFSGRQFSNSRSEMNVSTLELGDSALYLCASSLAGVEQFFGPGTRLTVL.

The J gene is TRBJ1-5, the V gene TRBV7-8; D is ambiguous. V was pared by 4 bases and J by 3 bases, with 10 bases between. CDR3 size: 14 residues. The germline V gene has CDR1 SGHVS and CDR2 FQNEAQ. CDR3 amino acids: CASSSLRVNQPQHF. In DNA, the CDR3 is TGTGCCAGCAGCTCCCTGAGGGTCAATCAGCCCCAGCATTTT.

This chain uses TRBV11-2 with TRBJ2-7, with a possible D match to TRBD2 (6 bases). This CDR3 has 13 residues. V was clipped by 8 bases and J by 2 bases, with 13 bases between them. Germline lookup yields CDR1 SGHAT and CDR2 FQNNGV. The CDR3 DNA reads TGTGCCAGCCACAAACCGGGGGCCTACGAGCAGTACTTC. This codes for CASHKPGAYEQYF.

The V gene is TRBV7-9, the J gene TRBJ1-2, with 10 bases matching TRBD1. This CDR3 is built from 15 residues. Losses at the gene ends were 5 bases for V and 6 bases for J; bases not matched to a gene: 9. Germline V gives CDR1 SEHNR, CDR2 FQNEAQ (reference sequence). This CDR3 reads CASSTNRDRGDGYTF. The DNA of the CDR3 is TGTGCCAGCAGCACAAACCGGGACAGGGGTGATGGCTACACCTTC.

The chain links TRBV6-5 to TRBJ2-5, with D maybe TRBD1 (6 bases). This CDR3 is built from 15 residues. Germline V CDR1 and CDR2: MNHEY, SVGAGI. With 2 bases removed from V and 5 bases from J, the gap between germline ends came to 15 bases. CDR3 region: CASSYGAGVKETQYF. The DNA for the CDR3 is TGTGCCAGCAGTTACGGAGCAGGGGTGAAGGAGACCCAGTACTTC.

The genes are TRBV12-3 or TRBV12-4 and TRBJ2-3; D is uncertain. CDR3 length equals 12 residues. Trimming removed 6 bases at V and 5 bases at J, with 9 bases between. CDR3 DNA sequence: TGTGCCAGCAGCCTAGTGGTAGATACGCAGTATTTT. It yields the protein CASSLVVDTQYF.

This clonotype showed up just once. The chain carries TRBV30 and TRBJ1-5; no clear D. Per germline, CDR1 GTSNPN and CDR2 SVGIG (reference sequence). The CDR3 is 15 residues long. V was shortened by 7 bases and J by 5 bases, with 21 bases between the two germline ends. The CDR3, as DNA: TGTGCCTCTAGACAAGGGTGCTTTAAGGATCAGCCCCAGCATTTT. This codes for CASRQGCFKDQPQHF.

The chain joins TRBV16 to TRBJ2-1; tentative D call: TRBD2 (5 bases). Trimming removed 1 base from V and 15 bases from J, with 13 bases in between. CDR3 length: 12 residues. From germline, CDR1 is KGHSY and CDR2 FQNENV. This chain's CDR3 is CASSQWMEEGFF. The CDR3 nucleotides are TGTGCCAGCAGCCAATGGATGGAGGAAGGGTTCTTC.

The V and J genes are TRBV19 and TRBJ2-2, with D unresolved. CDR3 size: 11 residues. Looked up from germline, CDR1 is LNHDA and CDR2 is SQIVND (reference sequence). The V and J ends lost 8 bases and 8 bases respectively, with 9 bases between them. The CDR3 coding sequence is TGTGCCAGTGTGGCCGCGGGGGAGCTGTTTTTT. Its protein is CASVAAGELFF. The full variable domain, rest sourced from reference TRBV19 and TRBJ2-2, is DGGITQSPKYLFRKEGQNVTLSCEQNLNHDAMYWYRQDPGQGLRLIYYSQIVNDFQKGDIAEGYSVSREKKESFPLTVTSAQKNPTAFYLCASVAAGELFFGEGSRLTVL.

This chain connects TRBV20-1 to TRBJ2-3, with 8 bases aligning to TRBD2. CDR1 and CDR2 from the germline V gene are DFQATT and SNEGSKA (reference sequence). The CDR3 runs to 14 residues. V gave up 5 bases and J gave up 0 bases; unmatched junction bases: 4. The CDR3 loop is CSAASGGSTDTQYF. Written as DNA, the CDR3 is TGCAGTGCTGCGAGCGGGGGTAGCACAGATACGCAGTATTTT.